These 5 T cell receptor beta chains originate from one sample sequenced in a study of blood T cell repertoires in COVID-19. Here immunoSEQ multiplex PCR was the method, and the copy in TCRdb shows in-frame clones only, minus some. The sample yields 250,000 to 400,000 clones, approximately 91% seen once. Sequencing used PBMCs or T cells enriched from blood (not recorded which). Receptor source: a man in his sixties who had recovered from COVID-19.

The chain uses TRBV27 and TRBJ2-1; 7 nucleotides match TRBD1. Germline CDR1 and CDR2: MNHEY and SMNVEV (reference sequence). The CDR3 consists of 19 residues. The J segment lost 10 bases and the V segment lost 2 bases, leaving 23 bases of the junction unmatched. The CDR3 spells CASSLSRSAWANRGGEQFF. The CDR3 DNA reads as TGTGCCAGCAGTTTAAGTAGGTCCGCGTGGGCCAACAGGGGTGGGGAGCAGTTCTTC.

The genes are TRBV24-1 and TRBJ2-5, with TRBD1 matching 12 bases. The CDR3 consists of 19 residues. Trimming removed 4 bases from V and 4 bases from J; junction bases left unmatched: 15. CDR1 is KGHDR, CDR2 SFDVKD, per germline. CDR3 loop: CATSEFSPGTGGLGETQYF. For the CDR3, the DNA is TGTGCCACCAGTGAATTCAGTCCCGGGACAGGGGGCTTGGGAGAGACCCAGTACTTC.

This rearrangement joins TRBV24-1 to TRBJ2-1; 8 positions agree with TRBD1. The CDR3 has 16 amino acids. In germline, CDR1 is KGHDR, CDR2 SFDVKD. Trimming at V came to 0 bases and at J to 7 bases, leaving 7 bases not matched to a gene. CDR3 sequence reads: CATSDLRQGLGNEQFF. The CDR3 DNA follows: TGTGCCACCAGTGATTTGCGACAGGGGCTGGGGAATGAGCAGTTCTTC.

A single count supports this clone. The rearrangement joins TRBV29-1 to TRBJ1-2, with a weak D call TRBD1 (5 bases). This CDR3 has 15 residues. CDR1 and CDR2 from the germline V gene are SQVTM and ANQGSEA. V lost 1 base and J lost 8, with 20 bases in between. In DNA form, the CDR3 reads TGCAGCGTTGAAGGCCCGGGGGGGGAAAGGATCGGCTACACCTTC. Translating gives CSVEGPGGERIGYTF.

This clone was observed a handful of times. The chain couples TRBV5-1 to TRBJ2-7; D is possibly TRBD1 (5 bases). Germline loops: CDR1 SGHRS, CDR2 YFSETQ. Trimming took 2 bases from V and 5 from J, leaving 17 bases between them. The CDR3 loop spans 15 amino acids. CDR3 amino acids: CASSLDSPSFDEQYF. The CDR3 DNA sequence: TGCGCCAGCAGCTTAGACAGCCCGTCTTTCGACGAGCAGTACTTC.